Listed below are T cell receptor beta chains from one sample, sequenced in a study of Ad26.COV2.S vaccination and SARS-CoV-2 variants. Using immunoSEQ multiplex PCR, the repertoire was profiled, and TCRdb retains in-frame clones only, with some absent. Here the sample spans about 440,000 clones, around 90% being singletons. The source material was peripheral blood, sampled in a trial of Ad26.COV2.S vaccine versus placebo. Receptors originate from a person between 18 and 65 years old who received the Ad26.COV2.S COVID-19 vaccine or a placebo. Both conserved end residues are part of each CDR3. A D gene is named only where the DNA matches it firmly. Not all rows give a size; the values are once, few, many and, for expanded clones, a class.

j_gene: TRBJ2-1; d_gene: -; abundance: -; v_gene: TRBV3-1/TRBV3-2; CDR3nt: TGTGCCAGCAGCCTGACAGTGGGTGGTGAGCAGTTCTTC; CDR3aa: CASSLTVGGEQFF
j_gene: TRBJ2-3; d_gene: -; abundance: -; v_gene: TRBV7-8; CDR3nt: TGTGCCAGCAGCCCAAGCGGGCCCACAGATACGCAGTATTTT; CDR3aa: CASSPSGPTDTQYF
j_gene: TRBJ1-2; d_gene: -; abundance: -; v_gene: TRBV6-5; CDR3nt: TGTGCCAGCAGTCCGACCCCATATGGCTACACCTTC; CDR3aa: CASSPTPYGYTF
j_gene: TRBJ1-1; d_gene: -; abundance: -; v_gene: TRBV30; CDR3nt: TGTGCCTGGAGTAGAATAGACAGGCCGAACACTGAAGCTTTCTTT; CDR3aa: CAWSRIDRPNTEAFF
j_gene: TRBJ1-2; d_gene: -; abundance: -; v_gene: TRBV5-1; CDR3nt: TGCGCCAGCAGCTTAAAGGGCTATGGCTACACCTTC; CDR3aa: CASSLKGYGYTF
j_gene: TRBJ2-3; d_gene: -; abundance: -; v_gene: TRBV19; CDR3nt: TGTGCCAGTAGCCCCACGGCGACCACAGATACGCAGTATTTT; CDR3aa: CASSPTATTDTQYF
j_gene: TRBJ2-6; d_gene: -; abundance: -; v_gene: TRBV7-3; CDR3nt: TGTGCCAGCAGCCCTAACCCCCCAGGGTATACTGGGGCCAACGTCCTGACTTTC; CDR3aa: CASSPNPPGYTGANVLTF
j_gene: TRBJ1-1; d_gene: -; abundance: -; v_gene: TRBV4-3; CDR3nt: TGCGCCAGCAGCCAAGATGCCTTCGGGGTGGTTCGGGAAGCTTTCTTT; CDR3aa: CASSQDAFGVVREAFF
j_gene: TRBJ1-2; d_gene: TRBD1; abundance: -; v_gene: TRBV5-1; CDR3nt: TGCGCCAGCAGCTTGGGACAGGGAGACTATGGCTACACCTTC; CDR3aa: CASSLGQGDYGYTF
j_gene: TRBJ2-2; d_gene: TRBD2; abundance: -; v_gene: TRBV2; CDR3nt: TGTGCCAGCAGATATGATAGCGGGAGTTCCACCGGGGAGCTGTTTTTT; CDR3aa: CASRYDSGSSTGELFF
j_gene: TRBJ2-3; d_gene: -; abundance: -; v_gene: TRBV18; CDR3nt: TGTGCCAGCTCCCGGGGCAGCCCCCCAGATACGCAGTATTTT; CDR3aa: CASSRGSPPDTQYF
j_gene: TRBJ1-5; d_gene: -; abundance: -; v_gene: TRBV28; CDR3nt: TGTGCCAGCAGAGAAAACAATCAGCCCCAGCATTTT; CDR3aa: CASRENNQPQHF
j_gene: TRBJ1-2; d_gene: -; abundance: once; v_gene: TRBV28; CDR3nt: TGTGCCAGCCGCGATGGGGGCGCAGACTATGGCTACACCTTC; CDR3aa: CASRDGGADYGYTF
j_gene: TRBJ1-1; d_gene: TRBD1; abundance: -; v_gene: TRBV2; CDR3nt: TGTGCCAGCAGGGCCGGACAGGGAAACACTGAAGCTTTCTTT; CDR3aa: CASRAGQGNTEAFF
j_gene: TRBJ1-2; d_gene: -; abundance: -; v_gene: TRBV7-9; CDR3nt: TGTGCCAGCATCCCACATAACTATGGCTACACCTTC; CDR3aa: CASIPHNYGYTF
j_gene: TRBJ2-1; d_gene: TRBD2; abundance: -; v_gene: TRBV27; CDR3nt: TGTGCCAGCACTACTAGCGGGAGCTACAATGAGCAGTTCTTC; CDR3aa: CASTTSGSYNEQFF
j_gene: TRBJ2-5; d_gene: -; abundance: -; v_gene: TRBV27; CDR3nt: TGTGCCAGGAGTCCCCACGAATTCCAAGAGACCCAGTACTTC; CDR3aa: CARSPHEFQETQYF